This T cell receptor (beta chain) was sequenced for a study of blood T cell repertoires in COVID-19 (dated by TCRdb to between 2020 and 2021). With respect to the entire study: Collaborator samples came from the United States, Italy and Spain and covered acute and convalescent phases of COVID-19. Sample metadata almost always included a de-identified subject ID, COVID-19 status, age in years and sex. The samples were drawn from the first 160 participants of the ongoing ImmuneRACE study and from some 1,300 subjects provided by 6 global collaborators. Deeply sampled blood TCRbeta repertoires from subjects exposed to, actively infected with, or recovered from COVID-19 were included in the dataset. The material from the prospective study consisted of cDNA or gDNA derived from T cells, B-cell-depleted T cells, or PBMCs. The repertoires were released in a freely available public database meant as a resource for research on the immune response to SARS-CoV-2. Where available, HLA class I and class II types were taken from metadata supplied by the sample provider and were not determined by assay-based typing.

Including cysteine and phenylalanine, the CDR3 has 14 amino acids. Only CDR3 DNA is held: 42 bases, read in frame from base 1. V and J are trimmed by 4 bases and 2 bases, and the gene matches miss 4 bases of the junction. Via the germline V gene, CDR1 is SGHTA and CDR2 FQGNSA. Whole blood was collected in K2EDTA tubes by collaborating institutions according to the institutions' own protocols. For TCRbeta analysis, collaborators shipped samples as frozen whole blood, isolated PBMCs, or DNA extracted from either of those sample types. TCRbeta CDR3 regions were amplified from genomic DNA by means of the immunoSEQ Assay, a bias-controlled multiplex PCR. Concerning the study's data processing: Within the assay, amplification of reference gene primers was used to estimate how many nucleated cells each sample contained. Sequence reads were collapsed and filtered to measure the absolute abundance of every unique TCRbeta CDR3 rearrangement. For each sample, productive Simpson clonality was calculated as the square root of Simpson's diversity index over productive rearrangements. What TCRdb holds here is the immuneACCESS table cut down to in-frame rearrangements. Part of the clones is not present; checked against another copy, under half of the missing clones reflect an unresolved V gene, and the others are unexplained. The V and J calls and clone size are taken from that table; D and trimming were inferred from the DNA. For this sample there are about 70,000 clones; about four fifths appear just once. The top ten hold 6.3% of the sample.

As regards this clone: Its antigen remains unidentified. No much larger clone is present one base from it, and per-base qualities are unavailable.

Overall study outcomes, separate from this receptor: Clinical and demographic metadata were provided uncurated, with the amount varying by source and participant.

The chain uses TRBV7-2 and TRBJ2-7; 8 central nucleotides agree with TRBD1. The sequenced sample consisted of peripheral blood. This sequence originates from an older woman with acute or convalescent COVID-19. The nucleotide sequence reads TGTGCCAGCAGCTCAGGACAGGGCCCCTACGAGCAGTACTTC. This encodes CASSSGQGPYEQYF.